This T cell receptor (beta chain) was obtained from a study of cytomegalovirus exposure and HLA in healthy donors. Study results and limitations: TCR beta V- and J-gene trimming was later associated with a missense DCLRE1C variant. No immune exposure information besides CMV serostatus was available.

Researchers ran the PCR with 60 Vbeta and 13 Jbeta primers. Generated by immunoSEQ multiplex PCR, the TCRdb table keeps only in-frame clones and is missing some. The table lists under 150,000 clones, roughly 82% of them singletons. The CDR3 sequence is 19 residues long. Germline CDR1 and CDR2: SGHTA and FQGNSA. V dropped 2 bases and J dropped 6; count of bases not matched to a gene: 16. A remark on this clone: Its cognate antigen is unknown.

The chain carries TRBV7-2 and TRBJ1-6, with 7 bases aligning to TRBD1. The sequence derives from a middle-aged man in good health and CMV-seronegative. Sample: PBMCs. The CDR3 DNA follows: TGTGCCAGCAGCTTACAACGGACAGGTCGGCCAGGTGGTAATTCACCCCTCCACTTT. It is translated as CASSLQRTGRPGGNSPLHF.